These 9 T cell receptor beta chains share one sample of origin, sequenced in a study of regulatory T cells in long-lasting Graves disease. As to time point: newly diagnosed GD, antithyroid drugs for less than 3 months. The TCR library used RNA extracted from PBMCs. The authors built TCR beta libraries using iRepertoire HTBI primers and Arm-PCR of CDR3 regions. TCRdb reanalysed the multiplex PCR reads using MiXCR and keeps one entry per CDR3 protein. This sample has 200,000 to 250,000 distinct CDR3 sequences, with roughly 19% found just once. In addition, the sample was reused for a study of T cells in Graves' hyperthyroidism and ophthalmopathy.

This specimen consisted of peripheral blood mononuclear cells (PBMCs), obtained at new diagnosis, from a patient treated with antithyroid drugs. These receptor sequences come from a woman in her 30s with Graves disease.

This clonotype was observed many times. The chain uses TRBV12-3 or TRBV12-4 and TRBJ1-1, with TRBD1 as a possible D gene (6 bases). V dropped 5 bases and J dropped 0 bases, with 10 bases sitting between them. This CDR3 comprises 14 residues. This CDR3 reads CASSVGHMNTEAFF. CDR3 sequence (DNA): TGTGCCAGCAGTGTGGGACATATGAACACTGAAGCTTTCTTT.

As DNA, the CDR3 is TGTGCCAGCAGCTTTGGGGACAGGGGCGGAGATGACCCTGAAGCTTTCTTT. It codes for CASSFGDRGGDDPEAFF. The gene calls are TRBV5-6 and TRBJ1-1; TRBD1 aligns across 10 bases. Looked up from germline, CDR1 is SGHDT and CDR2 is YYEEEE. The CDR3 contains 17 residues. Trimming removed 2 bases from V and 6 bases from J; junction bases left unmatched: 13. Full variable domain (outside the CDR3, taken from reference TRBV5-6 and TRBJ1-1): DAGVTQSPTHLIKTRGQQVTLRCSPKSGHDTVSWYQQALGQGPQFIFQYYEEEERQRGNFPDRFSGHQFPNYSSELNVNALLLGDSALYLCASSFGDRGGDDPEAFFGQGTRLTVV.

This clonotype came up many times. V usage is TRBV7-2 and J usage is TRBJ2-7; 8 nucleotides align to TRBD1. With 5 bases clipped from V and 9 bases from J, the junction kept 18 bases outside the gene matches. The CDR3 sequence is 16 residues long. The germline V gene encodes CDR1 SGHTA and CDR2 FQGNSA. CDR3 region: CASSPTTGTGQWRQYF. The DNA for the CDR3 is TGTGCCAGCAGCCCAACGACCGGGACAGGCCAATGGCGGCAGTACTTC.

This clonotype was recorded at least ten times. This chain links TRBV27 with TRBJ2-1; 11 nucleotides line up with TRBD2. Germline assignment: CDR1 MNHEY and CDR2 SMNVEV (reference sequence). V was clipped by 3 bases and J by 9 bases; unmatched bases: 4. This CDR3 is 14 amino acids long. The CDR3 DNA follows: TGTGCCAGCAGTTTGGGGGGACTAGCGGCTGAGCAGTTCTTC. It translates to CASSLGGLAAEQFF.

This clonotype was picked up many times. The chain employs TRBV19 and TRBJ2-7; TRBD1 is a possible D gene (5 bases). CDR3 length: 14 amino acids. CDR1 LNHDA and CDR2 SQIVND come from the germline V gene (reference sequence). The V gene lost 5 bases and the J gene lost 1 base, with 12 bases spanning the gap. The CDR3 sequence is CASSSSPGSYEQYF. Written as DNA, the CDR3 is TGTGCCAGTAGTTCTTCTCCAGGGTCCTACGAGCAGTACTTC.

This clonotype was detected ten times or more. The chain joins TRBV12-3 or TRBV12-4 to TRBJ1-2, with D maybe TRBD1 (5 bases). Trimming cost V 6 bases and J 4 bases, with 18 bases left between them. The CDR3 length is 15 residues. The CDR3 region has the DNA TGTGCCAGCAGCCCTCGTGGGGCGCGGAGCTATGGCTACACCTTC. It encodes CASSPRGARSYGYTF.

This clonotype came up many times. CDR3 DNA sequence: TGTGCCACCCAGACAGGACCTAATGAAAAACTGTTTTTT. Translation: CATQTGPNEKLFF. V and J are TRBV24-1 and TRBJ1-4, with a possible D match to TRBD1 (6 bases). V shed 9 bases and J shed 3 bases, with 10 bases lying between them. The CDR3 length is 13 residues. Germline values: CDR1 KGHDR, CDR2 SFDVKD.

This clonotype came up many times. The chain has TRBV28 and TRBJ1-5; 8 nucleotides agree with TRBD1. The V gene's germline CDR1 is MDHEN and CDR2 SYDVKM. Unmatched junction bases numbered 6, after V lost 5 bases and J lost 0 bases. The CDR3 length is 16 residues. Written as DNA, the CDR3 is TGTGCCAGCAGTCCCTGGACAGGGAATAGCAATCAGCCCCAGCATTTT. This gives the protein CASSPWTGNSNQPQHF.

This clonotype was seen many times. The V gene is TRBV25-1, the J gene TRBJ1-1; maybe TRBD1 (6 bases). V gave up 11 bases and J gave up 0 bases, with 22 bases separating them. The germline gives CDR1 MGHDK, CDR2 SYGVNS. There are 16 residues in the CDR3. The CDR3 DNA reads TGTGCCTCCATAAGTTCCAGGGGTAACATGAACACTGAAGCTTTCTTT. It codes for CASISSRGNMNTEAFF.